The 8 T cell receptor beta chains below all came from one sample that was sequenced in a study of blood T cells in healthy people across ages. Primers used in a second PCR of about 7 to 12 cycles were a sample-barcoded 5' primer and a J-beta primer mix. TCRdb itself ran the 5' RACE reads through MiXCR, one entry per CDR3 protein. The sample includes over 1,500,000 distinct CDR3 sequences, 39% of them seen just once. The sample consisted of blood. These receptors were obtained from a human donor in good health.

In the case of this clonotype: Because it lacks the conserved phenylalanine or tryptophan at the end, this CDR3 is likely a read error. The chain employs TRBV29-1 and TRBJ2-7; the D gene is possibly TRBD1 (5 bases). The germline V gene encodes CDR1 SQVTM and CDR2 ANQGSEA. The CDR3 totals 10 residues. V was shortened by 4 bases and J by 5 bases, with 6 bases between the two germline ends. CDR3 amino acids: CSVAGHEQYL. CDR3 in DNA: TGCAGCGTTGCAGGGCACGAGCAGTACTTA.

The V and J genes are TRBV19 and TRBJ1-1, with 8 bases matching TRBD1. Germline CDR1 is LNHDA and CDR2 is SQIVND (reference sequence). Unmatched junction bases numbered 15, after V lost 3 bases and J lost 6 bases. The CDR3 length is 17 residues. CDR3 sequence reads: CASSIRTGTGGTAEAFF. The CDR3 DNA reads as TGTGCCAGTAGTATTCGGACCGGGACAGGTGGGACTGCTGAAGCTTTCTTT.

This clonotype was seen only a few times. V and J are TRBV20-1 and TRBJ1-1; 7 bases are shared with TRBD1. The CDR3 loop spans 18 amino acids. CDR1 and CDR2 (germline): DFQATT, SNEGSKA (reference sequence). J gave up 1 base and V 0 bases, and 14 bases lay outside the gene matches. The CDR3 region has the DNA TGCAGTGCTAGAGACCGAAGACAGGGACGGTACCCGAACACTGAAGCTTTCTTT. It codes for CSARDRRQGRYPNTEAFF.

A word on this clonotype: One end of the junction varies from germline; a read error may be responsible. V gene TRBV7-2 combines with J gene TRBJ2-1; D is uncertain. Per germline, CDR1 SGHTA and CDR2 FQGNSA. The CDR3 extends over 16 amino acids. The CDR3 region has the DNA TGTGCCAGCAGCTTACACCCCCTTAGCTCCTACAATGGGCAGTTCTTC. It codes for CASSLHPLSSYNGQFF.

This clonotype was detected only a few times. The chain carries TRBV15 and TRBJ2-3; D perhaps matches TRBD1 (5 bases). Germline V lookup: CDR1 LNHNV, CDR2 YYDKDF (reference sequence). The CDR3 runs to 14 residues. With 7 bases removed from V and 4 bases from J, the gap between germline ends came to 15 bases. As DNA, the CDR3 is TGTGCCACCAAGGGGCCACGAACCGCAGATACGCAGTATTTT. Translating gives CATKGPRTADTQYF.

The chain is built from TRBV20-1 and TRBJ2-4; no clear D gene. Matching the DNA end better, TRBJ2-5 makes the J call doubtful. Germline V gene sequence: CDR1 DFQATT, CDR2 SNEGSKA (reference sequence). CDR3 length: 13 amino acids. CDR3 DNA: TGCAGTGCTAGACCCAGGCGGTGGGAGACCCAGTACTTC. It codes for CSARPRRWETQYF.

This clonotype was recorded many times. The chain recombines TRBV29-1 with TRBJ2-7; D not certain. V gave up 0 bases and J gave up 2 bases, with 14 bases separating them. CDR3 length: 15 residues. The germline CDR1 and CDR2 sequences are SQVTM and ANQGSEA. The CDR3 DNA is TGCAGCGTTGAAGATGGGGAAACCCCTACCTACGAGCAGTACTTC. Its protein is CSVEDGETPTYEQYF.

This clonotype was found a few times. The chain uses TRBV15 and TRBJ2-1, with 10 bases aligning to TRBD2. CDR1 LNHNV and CDR2 YYDKDF come from the germline V gene (reference sequence). The CDR3 runs 17 residues. V was clipped by 0 bases and J by 6 bases; unmatched bases: 8. CDR3 sequence reads: CATSRDLQRGGFNEQFF. The CDR3 nucleotides are TGTGCCACCAGCAGAGACCTCCAGCGGGGGGGCTTCAATGAGCAGTTCTTC. The full variable domain, its missing parts supplied by reference TRBV15 and TRBJ2-1, is DAMVIQNPRYQVTQFGKPVTLSCSQTLNHNVMYWYQQKSSQAPKLLFHYYDKDFNNEADTPDNFQSRRPNTSFCFLDIRSPGLGDTAMYLCATSRDLQRGGFNEQFFGPGTRLTVL.